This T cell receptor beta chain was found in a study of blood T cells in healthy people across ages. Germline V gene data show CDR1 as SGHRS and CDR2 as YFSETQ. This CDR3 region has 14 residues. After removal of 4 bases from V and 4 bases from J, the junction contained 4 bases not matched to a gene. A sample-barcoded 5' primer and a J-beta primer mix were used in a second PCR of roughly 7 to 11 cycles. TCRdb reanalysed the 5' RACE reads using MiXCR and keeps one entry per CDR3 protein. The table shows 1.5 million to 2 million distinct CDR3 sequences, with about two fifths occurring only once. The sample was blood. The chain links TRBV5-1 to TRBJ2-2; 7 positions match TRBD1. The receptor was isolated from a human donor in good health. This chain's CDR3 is CASSRGQSTGELFF. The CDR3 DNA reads TGCGCCAGCAGCAGGGGACAGTCCACCGGGGAGCTGTTTTTT.